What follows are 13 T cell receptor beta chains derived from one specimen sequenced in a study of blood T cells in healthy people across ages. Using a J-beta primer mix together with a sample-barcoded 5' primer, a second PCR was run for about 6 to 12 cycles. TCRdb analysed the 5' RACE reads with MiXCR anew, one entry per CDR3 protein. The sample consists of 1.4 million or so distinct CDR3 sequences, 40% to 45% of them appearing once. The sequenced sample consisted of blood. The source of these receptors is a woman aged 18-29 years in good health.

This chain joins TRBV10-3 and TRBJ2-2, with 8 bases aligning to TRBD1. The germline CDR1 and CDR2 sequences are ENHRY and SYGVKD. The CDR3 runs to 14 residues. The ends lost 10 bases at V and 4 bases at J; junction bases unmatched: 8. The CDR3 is CATRQGPITGELFF. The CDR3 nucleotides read TGTGCCACCCGACAGGGGCCGATCACCGGGGAGCTGTTTTTT.

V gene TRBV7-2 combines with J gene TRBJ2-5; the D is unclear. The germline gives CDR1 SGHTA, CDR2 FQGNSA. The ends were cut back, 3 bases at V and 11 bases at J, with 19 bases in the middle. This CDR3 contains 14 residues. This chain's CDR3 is CASSLRSAHNEQYF. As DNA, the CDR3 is TGTGCCAGCAGCTTGAGGTCGGCTCACAATGAGCAGTACTTC.

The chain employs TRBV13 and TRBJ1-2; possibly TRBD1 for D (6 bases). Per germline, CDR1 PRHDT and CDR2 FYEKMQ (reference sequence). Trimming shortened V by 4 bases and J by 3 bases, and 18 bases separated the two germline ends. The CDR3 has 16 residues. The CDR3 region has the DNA TGTGCCAGCAGCTCCTTGGGGACATCTTCCTACTATGGCTACACCTTC. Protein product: CASSSLGTSSYYGYTF.

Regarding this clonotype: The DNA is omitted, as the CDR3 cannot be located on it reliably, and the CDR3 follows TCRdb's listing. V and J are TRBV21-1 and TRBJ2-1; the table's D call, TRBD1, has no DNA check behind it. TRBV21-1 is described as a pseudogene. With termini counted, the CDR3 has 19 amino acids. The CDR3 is CASSKNWATGSLGYNEQFF.

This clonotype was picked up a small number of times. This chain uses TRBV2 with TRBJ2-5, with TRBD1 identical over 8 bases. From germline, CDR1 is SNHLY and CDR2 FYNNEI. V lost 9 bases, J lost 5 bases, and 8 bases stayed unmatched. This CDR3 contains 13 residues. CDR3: CARGQVERETQYF. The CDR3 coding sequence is TGTGCCAGGGGACAGGTAGAGAGGGAGACCCAGTACTTC.

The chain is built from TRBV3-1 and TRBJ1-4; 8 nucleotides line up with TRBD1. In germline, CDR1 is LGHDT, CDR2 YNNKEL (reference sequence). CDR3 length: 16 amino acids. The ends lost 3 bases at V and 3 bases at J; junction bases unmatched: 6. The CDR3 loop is CASSQGTGFSNEKLFF. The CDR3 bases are TGTGCCAGCAGCCAGGGGACAGGATTCTCTAATGAAAAACTGTTTTTT.

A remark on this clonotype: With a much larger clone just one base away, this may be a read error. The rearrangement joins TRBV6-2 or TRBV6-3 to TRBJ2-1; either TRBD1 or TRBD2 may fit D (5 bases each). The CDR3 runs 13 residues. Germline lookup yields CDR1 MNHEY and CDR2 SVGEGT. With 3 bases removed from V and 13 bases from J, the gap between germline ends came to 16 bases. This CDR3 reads CASSYSDRGTQFF. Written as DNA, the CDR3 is TGTGCCAGCAGTTATTCCGACAGAGGGACCCAGTTCTTC.

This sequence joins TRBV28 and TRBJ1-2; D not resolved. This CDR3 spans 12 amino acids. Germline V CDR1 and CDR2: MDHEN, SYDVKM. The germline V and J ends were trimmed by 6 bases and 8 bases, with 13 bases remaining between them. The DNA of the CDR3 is TGTGCCAGCAGGGCTACCGGCCTCGGCTACACCTTC. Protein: CASRATGLGYTF.

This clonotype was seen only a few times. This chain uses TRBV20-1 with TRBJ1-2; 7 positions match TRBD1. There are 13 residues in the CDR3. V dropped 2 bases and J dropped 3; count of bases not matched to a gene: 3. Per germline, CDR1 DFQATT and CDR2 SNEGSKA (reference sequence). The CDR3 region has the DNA TGCAGTGCTAGACGACAGGGACACTATGGCTACACCTTC. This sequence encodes CSARRQGHYGYTF.

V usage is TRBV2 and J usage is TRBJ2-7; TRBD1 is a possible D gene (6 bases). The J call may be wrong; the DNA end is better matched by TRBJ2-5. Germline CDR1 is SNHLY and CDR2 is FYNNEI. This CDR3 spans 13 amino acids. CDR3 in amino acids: CASSEARGGTQYF. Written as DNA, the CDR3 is TGTGCCAGCAGTGAAGCCCGAGGGGGGACCCAGTACTTC.

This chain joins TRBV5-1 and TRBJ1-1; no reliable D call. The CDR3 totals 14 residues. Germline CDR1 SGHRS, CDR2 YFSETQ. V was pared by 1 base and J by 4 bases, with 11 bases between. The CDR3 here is CASSLSSEVTEAFF. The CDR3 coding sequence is TGCGCCAGCAGCTTGTCCTCAGAGGTCACTGAAGCTTTCTTT.

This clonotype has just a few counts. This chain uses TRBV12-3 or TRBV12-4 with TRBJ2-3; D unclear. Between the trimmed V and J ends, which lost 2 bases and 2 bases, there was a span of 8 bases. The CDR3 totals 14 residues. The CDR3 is CASSLWAATDTQYF. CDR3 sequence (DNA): TGTGCCAGCAGTTTATGGGCAGCCACAGATACGCAGTATTTT.

CDR3 sequence (DNA): TGTGCCAGCAGATACCCGGGGAATGAGCAGTACTTC. It is translated as CASRYPGNEQYF. The rearrangement uses TRBV12-3 or TRBV12-4 and TRBJ2-5, with TRBD2 as a possible D gene (5 bases). The CDR3 sequence is 12 residues long. V was cut by 6 bases and J by 11 bases, with 16 bases left in between.